Listed below are T cell receptor beta chains from one sample, sequenced in a study of cytomegalovirus exposure and HLA in healthy donors. TCRdb's table, derived via immunoSEQ multiplex PCR, lists solely in-frame clones and lacks some. This sample has approximately 160,000 clones, with more than 65% found just once. The sample taken for sequencing was PBMCs. Receptors originate from a woman between 40 and 55 years old in good health and CMV-seropositive. The CDR3 runs from the conserved cysteine through the conserved F or W. A D gene is named only where the DNA matches it firmly. Clone size is given for some rows only: seen once, a few or many times, or a class if the clone is expanded.

D: TRBD1; V: TRBV6-4; size: NA; J: TRBJ1-5; DNA: TGTGCCAGCAGTGACCGACAGGGGTGGCAGCCCCAGCATTTT; CDR3: CASSDRQGWQPQHF
D: TRBD1; V: TRBV6-6; size: few; J: TRBJ1-3; DNA: TGTGCCAGCAGTTACTTGGGGACAGGGAGCAACACCATATATTTT; CDR3: CASSYLGTGSNTIYF
D: NA; V: TRBV5-1; size: NA; J: TRBJ2-2; DNA: TGCGCCAGCAGCTTGGCGGGGACCGGGGAGCTGTTTTTT; CDR3: CASSLAGTGELFF
D: TRBD1; V: TRBV27; size: NA; J: TRBJ1-2; DNA: TGTGCCAGCAGAGACCTACAGGGGGCCTATGGCTACACCTTC; CDR3: CASRDLQGAYGYTF
D: NA; V: TRBV15; size: NA; J: TRBJ1-2; DNA: TGTGCCACCAGCAGGTCTTCGGACGGACTCTATGGCTACCCCTTC; CDR3: CATSRSSDGLYGYPF
D: TRBD2; V: TRBV6-5; size: NA; J: TRBJ2-7; DNA: TGTGCCAGCAGTTACTCGTTCTTAGCGGGTTCCTACGAGCAGTACTTC; CDR3: CASSYSFLAGSYEQYF
D: TRBD2; V: TRBV5-1; size: NA; J: TRBJ2-1; DNA: TGCGCCAGCAGCTTGGCCGAGACTAGCGTAGTCGGTGAGCAGTTCTTC; CDR3: CASSLAETSVVGEQFF
D: TRBD1; V: TRBV7-7; size: few; J: TRBJ2-2; DNA: TGTGCTAGCAGCTTAGCAGGGGGCTGGTTGACCGGGGAGCTGTTTTTT; CDR3: CASSLAGGWLTGELFF
D: NA; V: TRBV19; size: NA; J: TRBJ1-2; DNA: TGTGCCAGTAGTATGGGGGGTCTGGGGGATGGCTACACCTTC; CDR3: CASSMGGLGDGYTF
D: NA; V: TRBV15; size: NA; J: TRBJ1-1; DNA: TGTGCCACCAGCAGAGAGGGGGGGGCAAACACTGAAGCTTTCTTT; CDR3: CATSREGGANTEAFF
D: NA; V: TRBV5-5; size: NA; J: TRBJ2-7; DNA: TGTGCCAGCAGCTTGGCCGTGGGGACTTACGAGCAGTACTTC; CDR3: CASSLAVGTYEQYF
D: NA; V: TRBV9; size: NA; J: TRBJ1-2; DNA: TGTGCCAGCAGCACACGAACACATGGCTACACCTTC; CDR3: CASSTRTHGYTF
D: NA; V: TRBV2; size: NA; J: TRBJ2-5; DNA: TGTGCCAGCAGGTGGCTGCACGAGCGATTAGAGACCCAGTACTTC; CDR3: CASRWLHERLETQYF
D: NA; V: TRBV28; size: NA; J: TRBJ1-4; DNA: TGTGCCAGCAGACCTAACGGGGGATCTCGGGAAAAACTGTTTTTT; CDR3: CASRPNGGSREKLFF
D: NA; V: TRBV4-2; size: NA; J: TRBJ1-5; DNA: TGTGCCAGCAAACTAGACCCGGACAGAAATCAGCCCCAGCATTTT; CDR3: CASKLDPDRNQPQHF
D: TRBD2; V: TRBV5-4; size: NA; J: TRBJ2-2; DNA: TGTGCCAGCAGCCCCACTAGCGGAACGAACACCGGGGAGCTGTTTTTT; CDR3: CASSPTSGTNTGELFF
D: TRBD1; V: TRBV27; size: few; J: TRBJ1-2; DNA: TGTGCCAGCGGCACCGGGACAGGGGGCTATCGAGGCTACACCTTC; CDR3: CASGTGTGGYRGYTF
D: TRBD1; V: TRBV10-3; size: once; J: TRBJ1-5; DNA: TGTGCCACCAGGCCCGGACAGGGCAATCAGCCCCAGCATTTT; CDR3: CATRPGQGNQPQHF
D: NA; V: TRBV19; size: NA; J: TRBJ2-3; DNA: TGTGCCACCGCATCACCCCCAGCGAGACTCACAGATACGCAGTATTTT; CDR3: CATASPPARLTDTQYF
D: NA; V: TRBV10-3; size: NA; J: TRBJ1-4; DNA: TGTGCCATCAGTGAAGGGCCAGGGCAAACTAATGAAAAACTGTTTTTT; CDR3: CAISEGPGQTNEKLFF
D: NA; V: TRBV4-3; size: NA; J: TRBJ1-1; DNA: TGCGCCAGCAGCCAAGATTTGGGGGGGAACACTGAAGCTTTCTTT; CDR3: CASSQDLGGNTEAFF
D: TRBD2; V: TRBV5-1; size: NA; J: TRBJ2-3; DNA: TGCGCCAGCGGGGGGGACCTTAGCACAGATACGCAGTATTTT; CDR3: CASGGDLSTDTQYF
D: TRBD2; V: TRBV19; size: NA; J: TRBJ2-7; DNA: TGTGCCAGTAGTAACGGACTAGCGGGAGTCCGCGAGCAGTACTTC; CDR3: CASSNGLAGVREQYF
D: NA; V: TRBV27; size: NA; J: TRBJ1-4; DNA: TGTGCCAGCAGTTTATCCCGTCGGGCGGGGAAGAATGAAAAACTGTTTTTT; CDR3: CASSLSRRAGKNEKLFF
D: TRBD1; V: TRBV19; size: NA; J: TRBJ1-5; DNA: TGTGCCAGTAGCTCGGACAGGGAGACGGGTCAGCCCCAGCATTTT; CDR3: CASSSDRETGQPQHF
D: NA; V: TRBV18; size: few; J: TRBJ1-6; DNA: TGTGCCAGCTCGGACACCCAATTACCCCTCCACTTT; CDR3: CASSDTQLPLHF
D: NA; V: TRBV29-1; size: NA; J: TRBJ2-7; DNA: TGCAGCGTTGAAGGCTCAGGGGGGATTACCTACGAGCAGTACTTC; CDR3: CSVEGSGGITYEQYF
D: TRBD1; V: TRBV7-8; size: NA; J: TRBJ2-2; DNA: TGTGCCAGCAGCTTAGCTTCTGGGACAGGGGGCGTAGACACCGGGGAGCTGTTTTTT; CDR3: CASSLASGTGGVDTGELFF
D: TRBD2; V: TRBV5-6; size: NA; J: TRBJ2-3; DNA: TGTGCCAGCAGCTTCCTGACTAGCGGGGGACGTGCAGATACGCAGTATTTT; CDR3: CASSFLTSGGRADTQYF
D: NA; V: TRBV5-1; size: NA; J: TRBJ2-7; DNA: TGCGCCAGCAGCTTGGCCTTACAGGGTAGTTCCGAGCAGTACTTC; CDR3: CASSLALQGSSEQYF
D: TRBD2; V: TRBV10-3; size: NA; J: TRBJ2-1; DNA: TGTGCCATCCTAGCGGGCCCGAGCAATGAGCAGTTCTTC; CDR3: CAILAGPSNEQFF
D: NA; V: TRBV5-4; size: NA; J: TRBJ2-3; DNA: TGTGCCAGCAGCGCTAGTCCGGCCCCCACAGATACGCAGTATTTT; CDR3: CASSASPAPTDTQYF
D: NA; V: TRBV5-6; size: few; J: TRBJ2-7; DNA: TGTGCCAGCAGCTTCGACAGTCCCTACGAGCAGTACTTC; CDR3: CASSFDSPYEQYF
D: NA; V: TRBV5-5; size: NA; J: TRBJ1-5; DNA: TGTGCCAGCAGCTTAACAGGCTATAGCAATCAGCCCCAGCATTTT; CDR3: CASSLTGYSNQPQHF
D: TRBD1; V: TRBV6-5; size: NA; J: TRBJ2-2; DNA: TGTGCCAGCACTGGACAGGCCACCGGGGAGCTGTTTTTT; CDR3: CASTGQATGELFF
D: TRBD1; V: TRBV15; size: NA; J: TRBJ2-7; DNA: TGTGCCACCAGCAGAAACCGGGACAGCCCGTCCTACGAGCAGTACTTC; CDR3: CATSRNRDSPSYEQYF
D: TRBD1; V: TRBV28; size: few; J: TRBJ1-5; DNA: TGTGCCAGCAAGGGGGCAGGTAGCAATCAGCCCCAGAATTTT; CDR3: CASKGAGSNQPQNF
D: TRBD1; V: TRBV2; size: NA; J: TRBJ2-5; DNA: TGTGCCAGCAGCCGGACAGGGCCACAAGAGACCCAGTACTTC; CDR3: CASSRTGPQETQYF
D: NA; V: TRBV5-4; size: few; J: TRBJ1-1; DNA: TGTGCCAGCAGCCGGGACACGGGCACTGAAGCTTTCTTT; CDR3: CASSRDTGTEAFF
D: TRBD2; V: TRBV5-4; size: NA; J: TRBJ2-1; DNA: TGTGCCAGCAGCTCGGGACTAGCGGGGGGTTCCAATGAGCAGTTCTTC; CDR3: CASSSGLAGGSNEQFF
D: NA; V: TRBV27; size: NA; J: TRBJ1-5; DNA: TGTGCCAGCTCCCGCGGTAGCAATCAGCCCCAGCATTTT; CDR3: CASSRGSNQPQHF
D: NA; V: TRBV2; size: NA; J: TRBJ2-5; DNA: TGTGCCAGCACCAGAAGCAGGACTGAGCCCCAAGAGACCCAGTACTTC; CDR3: CASTRSRTEPQETQYF
D: TRBD2; V: TRBV10-3; size: NA; J: TRBJ2-3; DNA: TGTGCCATCAGTAACGTCGGGACTAGCGGGATACCTAGCACAGATACGCAGTATTTT; CDR3: CAISNVGTSGIPSTDTQYF
D: TRBD1; V: TRBV10-3; size: NA; J: TRBJ1-1; DNA: TGTGCCATAACAGGGGGCCTGAACACTGAAGCTTTCTTT; CDR3: CAITGGLNTEAFF
D: NA; V: TRBV27; size: NA; J: TRBJ2-1; DNA: TGTGCCAGCAGTTACGGGAGCTCCTACAATGAGCAGTTCTTC; CDR3: CASSYGSSYNEQFF
D: TRBD2; V: TRBV25-1; size: NA; J: TRBJ2-1; DNA: TGTGCCAGCAGTAGAGCGGGGGGGCTTTTATACAATGAGCAGTTCTTC; CDR3: CASSRAGGLLYNEQFF
D: NA; V: TRBV28; size: NA; J: TRBJ2-5; DNA: TGTGCCAGCAGTTTTGGGGCGCAACAAGAGACCCAGTACTTC; CDR3: CASSFGAQQETQYF
D: TRBD1; V: TRBV25-1; size: NA; J: TRBJ1-1; DNA: TGTGCCAGTAACAGGGGAGGGAACACTGAAGCTTTCTTT; CDR3: CASNRGGNTEAFF
D: TRBD1; V: TRBV7-6; size: NA; J: TRBJ1-6; DNA: TGTGCCAGCAGCTTGGGACAGCCAAGGGATTCACCCCTCCACTTT; CDR3: CASSLGQPRDSPLHF
D: TRBD2; V: TRBV7-2; size: NA; J: TRBJ2-5; DNA: TGTGCCAGCAGCCCGGGACTAGCCGGGAAGACCCAGTACTTC; CDR3: CASSPGLAGKTQYF
D: NA; V: TRBV7-2; size: NA; J: TRBJ1-5; DNA: TGTGCCAGCAGCTCTCAGGGAAGAGATCAGCCCCAGAATTTT; CDR3: CASSSQGRDQPQNF
D: NA; V: TRBV9; size: NA; J: TRBJ2-3; DNA: TGTGCCAGCAGCCTCGGACTTTCCCCAGATACGCAGTATTTT; CDR3: CASSLGLSPDTQYF